This entry lists 2 T cell receptor beta chains sequenced from one sample in a study of T-cell memory formation after mild COVID-19. TCRdb processed the 5' RACE reads anew with MiXCR; each CDR3 protein has one entry. The data contain 470,000 or so distinct CDR3 sequences, 18% of them singletons. Material: PBMCs or a T cell subset sorted from them (not recorded which). Receptors originate from a man between 18 and 35 years old who had mild COVID-19 (a few samples of this study predate the infection). Cell type and time point are not known.

This clonotype was seen a handful of times. V gene TRBV3-2 combines with J gene TRBJ2-3; TRBD2 is taken as the D call from the table, unchecked against the DNA. TRBV3-2 is tagged as a pseudogene. CDR3 length: 17 residues. The CDR3: CASSQEISGGSVHTQYF. CDR3 nucleotides: TGTGCCAGCAGCCAAGAAATTAGCGGGGGCTCGGTGCATACGCAGTATTTT.

This clonotype appeared a few times. This chain links TRBV4-2 with TRBJ2-5; 9 bases map to TRBD1. The CDR3 is made up of 17 amino acids. Germline CDR1 and CDR2: LGHNA and YNFKEQ. V trimming: 1 base; J trimming: 4 bases; junction bases outside the gene matches: 10. The CDR3 here is CASSQGLGQGRGETQYF. For the CDR3, the DNA is TGTGCCAGCAGCCAAGGACTGGGACAGGGAAGAGGAGAGACCCAGTACTTC.